This T cell receptor beta chain appears in the sequencing data of a study of blood T cell repertoires in COVID-19. Study summary: T cells, B-cell-depleted T cells, or PBMCs supplied cDNA or gDNA.

This CDR3 comprises 15 residues. The germline gives CDR1 LNHDA, CDR2 SQIVND (reference sequence). V gave up 3 bases and J gave up 8 bases, with 16 bases separating them. TCRdb's copy holds only in-frame clones and misses some; the assay was immunoSEQ multiplex PCR. The sample consists of 77,000 or so clones, approximately 80% of them appearing once. The sample consisted of peripheral blood. The sequence derives from an older woman with acute or convalescent COVID-19. V is TRBV19 and J is TRBJ2-2; TRBD1 is a possible D gene (5 bases). The CDR3 region has the DNA TGTGCCAGTAGTATTGAAGGGGCCCTCGGGGGGGAGCTGTTTTTT. Protein product: CASSIEGALGGELFF.